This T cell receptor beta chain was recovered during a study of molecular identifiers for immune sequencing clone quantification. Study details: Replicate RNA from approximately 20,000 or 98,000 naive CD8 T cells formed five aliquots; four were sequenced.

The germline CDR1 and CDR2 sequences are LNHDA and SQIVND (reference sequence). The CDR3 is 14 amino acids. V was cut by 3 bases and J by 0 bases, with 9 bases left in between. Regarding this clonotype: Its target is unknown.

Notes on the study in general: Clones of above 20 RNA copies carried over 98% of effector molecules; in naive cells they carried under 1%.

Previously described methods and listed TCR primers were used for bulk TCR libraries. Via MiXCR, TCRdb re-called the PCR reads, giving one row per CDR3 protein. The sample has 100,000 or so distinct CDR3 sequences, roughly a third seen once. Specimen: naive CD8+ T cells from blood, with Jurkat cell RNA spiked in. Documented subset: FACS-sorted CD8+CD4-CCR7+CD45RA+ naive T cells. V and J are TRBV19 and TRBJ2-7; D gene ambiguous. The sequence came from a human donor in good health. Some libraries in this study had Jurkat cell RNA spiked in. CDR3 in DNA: TGTGCCAGTAGTATCTTCTCAGACTCCTACGAGCAGTACTTC. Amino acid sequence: CASSIFSDSYEQYF.